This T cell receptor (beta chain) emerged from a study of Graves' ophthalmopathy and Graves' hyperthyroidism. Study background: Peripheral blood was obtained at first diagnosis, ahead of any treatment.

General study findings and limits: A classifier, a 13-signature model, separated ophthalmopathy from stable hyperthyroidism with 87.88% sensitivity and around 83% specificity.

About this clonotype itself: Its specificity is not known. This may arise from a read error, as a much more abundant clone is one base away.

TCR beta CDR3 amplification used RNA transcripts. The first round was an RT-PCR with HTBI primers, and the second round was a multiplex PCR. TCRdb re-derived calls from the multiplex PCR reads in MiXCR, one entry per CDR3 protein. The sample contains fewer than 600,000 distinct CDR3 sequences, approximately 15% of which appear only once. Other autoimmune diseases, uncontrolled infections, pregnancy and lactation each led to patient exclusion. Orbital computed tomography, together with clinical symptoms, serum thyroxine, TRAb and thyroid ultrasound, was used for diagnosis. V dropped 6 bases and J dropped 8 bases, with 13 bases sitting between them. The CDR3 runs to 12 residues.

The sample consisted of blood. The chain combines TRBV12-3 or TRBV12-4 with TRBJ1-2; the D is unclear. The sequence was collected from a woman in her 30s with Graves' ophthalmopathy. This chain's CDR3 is CASSSDVLGYTF. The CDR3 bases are TGTGCCAGCAGCTCCGATGTCTTGGGCTACACCTTC.